This TCR beta chain was captured by sequencing in a study of OX40 agonist ivuxolimab in advanced cancers. Study summary: Treatment of patients was with ivuxolimab, an agonistic anti-OX40 (CD134) antibody. Patients assigned to dose escalation were diagnosed with hepatocellular carcinoma, melanoma, renal cell or head and neck cancer. Study-wide findings and caveats: Partly responding patients at 0.1-3.0 mg/kg showed some of the smallest clonal expansion. Some patients who did not respond also had low normalized T-cell clonal expansion.

The repertoire was sequenced with immunoSEQ multiplex PCR; TCRdb's copy has only in-frame clones and lacks some. The sample yields 65,000 to 75,000 clones, approximately 82% seen once. Regarding this clone: Its specificity is not known.

This clonotype was obtained from an adult with an advanced solid tumor such as melanoma, head and neck, liver or kidney cancer. This specimen was CD4+ or CD8+ T cells sorted from blood, taken in a trial of the OX40 agonist ivuxolimab.

The CDR3 coding sequence is TGTGCCAGCAGTGAGTACGACTCAGGGGGAGAGACCCAGTACTTC. Encoded protein: CASSEYDSGGETQYF. The chain uses TRBV6-1 and TRBJ2-5; TRBD1 matches at 7 bases. There are 15 residues in the CDR3. Germline loops: CDR1 MNHNS, CDR2 SASEGT. V lost 3 bases, J lost 4 bases, and 8 bases stayed unmatched.